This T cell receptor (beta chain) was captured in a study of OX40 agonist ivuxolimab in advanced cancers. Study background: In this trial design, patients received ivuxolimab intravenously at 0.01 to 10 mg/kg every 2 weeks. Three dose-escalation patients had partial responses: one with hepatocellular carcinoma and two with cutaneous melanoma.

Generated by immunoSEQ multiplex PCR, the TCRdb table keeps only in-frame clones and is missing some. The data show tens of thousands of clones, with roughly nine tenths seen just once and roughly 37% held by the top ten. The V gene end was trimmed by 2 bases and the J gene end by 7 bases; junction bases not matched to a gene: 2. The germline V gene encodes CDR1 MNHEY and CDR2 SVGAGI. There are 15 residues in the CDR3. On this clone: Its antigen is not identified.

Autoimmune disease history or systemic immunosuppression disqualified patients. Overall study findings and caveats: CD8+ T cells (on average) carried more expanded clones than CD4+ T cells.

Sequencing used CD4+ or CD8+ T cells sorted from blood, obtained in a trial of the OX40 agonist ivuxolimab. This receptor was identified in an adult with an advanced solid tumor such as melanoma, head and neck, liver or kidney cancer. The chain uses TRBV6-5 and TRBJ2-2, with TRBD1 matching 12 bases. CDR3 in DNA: TGTGCCAGCAGTTACGGGACAGGGGGCGTCGGGGAGCTGTTTTTT. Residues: CASSYGTGGVGELFF.